The entry below describes one T cell receptor (beta chain). The antigen remains unidentified. Barcoded TCR alpha and TCR beta cDNA libraries with UMIs came from 5'RACE using constant-segment primers. Via MiXCR, TCRdb re-called the 5' RACE reads, giving one row per CDR3 protein. The table has 350,000 to 450,000 distinct CDR3 sequences, 15% to 20% seen once. These data belong to a study of T-cell memory formation after mild COVID-19. Study summary: Clusters of TCRs were largely donor specific. General study findings and limits: Pre-infection memory contained some responding clones, which suggested that cross-reactive memory had joined. Day 15 to 85 contractors were CD4/CD8 balanced; later expanders leaned CD4+.

What was sequenced was PBMCs or a T cell subset sorted from them (not recorded which). This clonotype was sampled from an adult woman who had mild COVID-19 (a few samples of this study predate the infection). Cell type and time point are not known.

CDR3 amino acids: CASSVGTFADTQYF. The CDR3 bases are TGTGCCAGCAGCGTAGGGACGTTTGCAGATACGCAGTATTTT. The gene calls are TRBV12-3 or TRBV12-4 and TRBJ2-3, with D perhaps matching TRBD1 or TRBD2 (5 bases each). Trimming left V 6 bases short and J 4 bases short, with 14 bases between. The CDR3 length is 14 residues.